This T cell receptor (beta chain) was captured in a study of cytomegalovirus exposure and HLA in healthy donors. Study overall: Across more than 350 genotyped donors, roughly 80% landed in the Caucasian-associated ancestry cluster. Study results and caveats: It has been reported that TCR beta sequences accurately predicted the HLA-A and HLA-B alleles of most subjects.

This clone was seen a handful of times. Its antigen is as yet unknown. The PCR ran on 60 Vbeta and 13 Jbeta primers. Clones were read by immunoSEQ multiplex PCR, and TCRdb kept only the in-frame ones, dropping some. The repertoire has about 130,000 clones, roughly 79% of them found once; the top ten carry 2.5% to 3%. The CDR3 contains 13 residues. With 0 bases clipped from V and 8 bases from J, the junction kept 0 bases outside the gene matches. Germline CDR1 reads MRHNA; CDR2 reads SNTAGT. Sequenced material: PBMCs. The rearrangement joins TRBV6-4 to TRBJ2-2; 7 bases agree with TRBD2. The origin of this receptor is a boy younger than 10 in good health and CMV-seronegative. The chain's CDR3 is CASSDSGRGELFF. In DNA form, the CDR3 reads TGTGCCAGCAGTGACTCCGGGAGGGGGGAGCTGTTTTTT.